Listed here are 26 T cell receptor beta chains from one sample, sequenced in a study of regulatory T cells in long-lasting Graves disease. To make TCR beta libraries, researchers used iRepertoire HTBI primers and Arm-PCR of CDR3 regions. TCRdb analysed the multiplex PCR reads with MiXCR anew, one entry per CDR3 protein. The sample consists of 600,000 to 850,000 distinct CDR3 sequences, 25% to 35% of them appearing once. Time point specified: persistent/refractory GD, antithyroid drugs over 5 years with positive TRAb. Isolated PBMC RNA provided the starting material for the TCR library. Sequences were derived from peripheral blood mononuclear cells (PBMCs), sampled when the disease was refractory, from a patient treated with antithyroid drugs. These receptor sequences come from a female donor with Graves disease.

This chain uses TRBV5-1 with TRBJ2-1; 8 bases are shared with TRBD2. The CDR3 spans 15 residues. Looked up from germline, CDR1 is SGHRS and CDR2 is YFSETQ. Trimming cost V 4 bases and J 0 bases; bases outside gene matches: 3. The CDR3 region is CASSRSGNSYNEQFF. Written as DNA, the CDR3 is TGCGCCAGCAGCCGTAGCGGGAACTCCTACAATGAGCAGTTCTTC.

This clonotype was observed a few times. J is TRBJ1-5 and V is TRBV6-2 or TRBV6-3; perhaps TRBD1 as D (5 bases). V was shortened by 2 bases and J by 12 bases, with 11 bases between the two germline ends. Germline V gene lookup returns CDR1 MNHEY and CDR2 SVGEGT. The CDR3 sequence is 12 residues long. The CDR3 spells CASSYLDRNQHF. The CDR3 DNA is TGTGCCAGCAGTTACCTCGACAGAAACCAGCATTTT.

V usage is TRBV6-5 and J usage is TRBJ1-2; D uncertain. Germline-derived CDR1 and CDR2 are MNHEY and SVGAGI. The length of the CDR3 is 13 residues. Trimming took off 4 bases at V and 7 bases at J, with 13 bases between the two ends. CDR3 in DNA: TGTGCCAGCAGTTCGCTAGGTTGGGGTGGCTACACCTTC. It specifies CASSSLGWGGYTF.

This clonotype showed up just once. Being one base from a much bigger clone, this may be a read error. The rearrangement uses TRBV27 and TRBJ1-6; no clear D. V was cut by 5 bases and J by 9 bases, with 17 bases left in between. The germline V gene has CDR1 MNHEY and CDR2 SMNVEV (reference sequence). This CDR3 has 15 residues. DNA for the CDR3: TGTGCCAGCAGTCTCTACGTGTCGCCGGGTTCACCCCTCCACTTT. It is translated as CASSLYVSPGSPLHF.

V usage is TRBV18 and J usage is TRBJ1-5; D uncertain. V lost 3 bases, J lost 0 bases, and 12 bases lay in between. Germline CDR1 is KGHSH and CDR2 is LQKENI. The CDR3 is made up of 16 amino acids. DNA of the CDR3: TGTGCCAGCTCACCCCTGGGAGGACTTAGCAATCAGCCCCAGCATTTT. Its protein product is CASSPLGGLSNQPQHF.

This clonotype was seen a few times. V is TRBV12-3 or TRBV12-4 and J is TRBJ1-3; TRBD1 matches 8 bases. There are 14 residues in the CDR3. The trim removed 7 bases at V and 7 bases at J, leaving 9 bases unmatched. The CDR3 DNA reads TGTGCCAGCACCAGGACAGGGTTGGGCAACACCATATATTTT. It is translated as CASTRTGLGNTIYF.

This clonotype was detected a few times. One junction end does not reproduce the germline sequence, and a read error may be involved. This chain uses TRBV20-1 with TRBJ1-5, with D unclear. The CDR3 is 15 amino acids. Germline CDR1 DFQATT, CDR2 SNEGSKA (reference sequence). Written as DNA, the CDR3 is TGCAGTGCGGCCGTAAGGCACAGAGGCAATCAGCCCCGGCATTTT. Protein: CSAAVRHRGNQPRHF.

This clonotype appeared a few times. The chain links TRBV5-1 to TRBJ1-6; D unclear. Trimming stripped 0 bases from V and 1 base from J, with 8 bases between. Germline V lookup: CDR1 SGHRS, CDR2 YFSETQ. This CDR3 region has 16 residues. The CDR3 region has the DNA TGCGCCAGCAGCTTGGAAGGACCATCCTATAATTCACCCCTCCACTTT. Translated, it gives CASSLEGPSYNSPLHF.

This clonotype was detected a few times. V is TRBV6-1 and J is TRBJ1-2, with TRBD1 matching over 12 bases. The ends lost 6 bases at V and 8 bases at J; junction bases unmatched: 4. Germline V gene data show CDR1 as MNHNS and CDR2 as SASEGT. CDR3 length equals 13 residues. The CDR3 DNA reads TGTGCCAGCAGACGGGACAGGGGGCTGGGCTACACCTTC. It yields the protein CASRRDRGLGYTF.

The V call is TRBV30, the J call TRBJ1-1, with D unresolved. Germline V gene sequence: CDR1 GTSNPN, CDR2 SVGIG (reference sequence). The CDR3 sequence is 14 residues long. V lost 0 bases and J 3 bases, leaving 11 bases between the germline ends. CDR3 in amino acids: CAWSVRVGDTEAFF. The DNA for the CDR3 is TGTGCCTGGAGTGTTAGGGTAGGAGACACTGAAGCTTTCTTT.

This chain connects TRBV5-1 to TRBJ1-1; 9 nucleotides align to TRBD1. This CDR3 comprises 16 residues. J gave up 4 bases and V 4 bases, and 11 bases lay outside the gene matches. In germline, CDR1 is SGHRS, CDR2 YFSETQ. The chain's CDR3 is CASSMGQGGVITEAFF. Written as DNA, the CDR3 is TGCGCCAGCAGCATGGGACAGGGAGGGGTGATCACTGAAGCTTTCTTT.

This clonotype occurred a few times. The V call is TRBV5-1, the J call TRBJ1-2; no reliable D call. The germline V gene has CDR1 SGHRS and CDR2 YFSETQ. Trimming removed 1 base from V and 9 bases from J, with 7 bases in between. This CDR3 region has 11 residues. CDR3 nucleotides: TGCGCCAGCAGCTTGAACAGCCGCTACACCTTC. It encodes CASSLNSRYTF. The entire variable domain, with the rest obtained from reference TRBV5-1 and TRBJ1-2, is as follows: KAGVTQTPRYLIKTRGQQVTLSCSPISGHRSVSWYQQTPGQGLQFLFEYFSETQRNKGNFPGRFSGRQFSNSRSEMNVSTLELGDSALYLCASSLNSRYTFGSGTRLTVV.

The chain combines TRBV3-1 with TRBJ2-5; 12 nucleotides match TRBD2. Trimming removed 4 bases from V and 2 bases from J; junction bases left unmatched: 5. The CDR3 runs to 16 residues. Germline CDR1 and CDR2: LGHDT and YNNKEL (reference sequence). CDR3 protein: CASSPRTSGEQETQYF. The DNA for the CDR3 is TGTGCCAGCAGCCCGAGGACTAGCGGGGAGCAAGAGACCCAGTACTTC.

The rearrangement uses TRBV19 and TRBJ1-2, with 8 bases aligning to TRBD1. The CDR3 contains 15 residues. The V segment lost 10 bases and the J segment 4 bases; nucleotides outside the gene matches: 14. CDR1 and CDR2 from the germline V gene are LNHDA and SQIVND (reference sequence). CDR3 residues: CATLPRTGSSYGYTF. CDR3 bases: TGTGCCACCCTACCAAGGACAGGGTCGTCCTATGGCTACACCTTC.

On this clonotype: A much larger clone is a single base away; this may be a read error. The chain employs TRBV27 and TRBJ1-1; D call uncertain. Trimming took off 5 bases at V and 2 bases at J, with 9 bases between the two ends. Germline V CDR1 and CDR2: MNHEY, SMNVEV (reference sequence). This CDR3 comprises 13 residues. In DNA, the CDR3 is TGTGCCAGCAGTCCAAACACCAACACTGAAGCTTTCTTT. This encodes CASSPNTNTEAFF.

This clonotype has more than one count but fewer than ten. V gene TRBV5-1 combines with J gene TRBJ1-2; no definite D call. Germline V lookup: CDR1 SGHRS, CDR2 YFSETQ. V was trimmed by 1 base and J by 8 bases, leaving 12 bases between them. The CDR3 has 13 amino acids. CDR3 bases: TGCGCCAGCAGCTTGAGCCGATTAGGAGGCTACACCTTC. Its translation: CASSLSRLGGYTF.

This clonotype was counted a few times. The chain is built from TRBV12-3 or TRBV12-4 and TRBJ1-3; D is undetermined. Trimming removed 6 bases from V and 3 bases from J, with 9 bases in between. The CDR3 runs to 13 residues. The CDR3 region has the DNA TGTGCCAGCAGGCCAGGAGGTGGAAACACCATATATTTT. Translation gives CASRPGGGNTIYF.

The chain carries TRBV18 and TRBJ2-7; 8 bases line up with TRBD2. Germline V lookup: CDR1 KGHSH, CDR2 LQKENI. V was pared by 3 bases and J by 0 bases, with 7 bases of the junction left unmatched. The CDR3 length is 16 residues. The CDR3 region has the DNA TGTGCCAGCTCACCGAATTGGGCGGGAGGCTCCTACGAGCAGTACTTC. Translating gives CASSPNWAGGSYEQYF.

The rearrangement uses TRBV28 and TRBJ1-5, with D possibly matching TRBD1 (5 bases). CDR3 length: 16 residues. The V end lost 5 bases, the J end lost 5 bases, and 19 bases lay between the germline ends. Germline values: CDR1 MDHEN, CDR2 SYDVKM. The CDR3 DNA is TGTGCCAGCAGTCTCCGGACACTACAACGGGATCAGCCCCAGCATTTT. It is translated as CASSLRTLQRDQPQHF.

In this sample, this clonotype turned up many times. The chain recombines TRBV12-3 or TRBV12-4 with TRBJ1-2; no definite D call. The CDR3 consists of 14 residues. V lost 5 bases, J lost 5 bases, and 15 bases lay in between. CDR3 coding DNA: TGTGCCAGCAGTCGGGCCCAAGGCGGATATGGCTACACCTTC. This codes for CASSRAQGGYGYTF.

A few counts support this clonotype. The V gene is TRBV19, the J gene TRBJ1-3; D call uncertain. This CDR3 has 13 residues. Deletions cut 5 bases from V and 4 bases from J, with 9 bases between. Germline lookup yields CDR1 LNHDA and CDR2 SQIVND (reference sequence). CDR3 sequence reads: CASSYGLGNTIYF. CDR3 DNA sequence: TGTGCCAGTAGTTACGGATTGGGAAACACCATATATTTT. The full variable domain, its missing parts supplied by reference TRBV19 and TRBJ1-3, is DGGITQSPKYLFRKEGQNVTLSCEQNLNHDAMYWYRQDPGQGLRLIYYSQIVNDFQKGDIAEGYSVSREKKESFPLTVTSAQKNPTAFYLCASSYGLGNTIYFGEGSWLTVV.

This clonotype showed up just a few times. V usage is TRBV5-1 and J usage is TRBJ1-1, with D maybe TRBD1 (6 bases). The V end lost 5 bases, the J end lost 1 base, and 12 bases lay between the germline ends. The germline gives CDR1 SGHRS, CDR2 YFSETQ. This CDR3 contains 14 residues. DNA of the CDR3: TGCGCCAGCAGGCTAGGGGGTCCGAACACTGAAGCTTTCTTT. It yields the protein CASRLGGPNTEAFF.

This clonotype was recorded a few times. The chain couples TRBV29-1 to TRBJ2-7; 9 bases agree with TRBD1. This CDR3 contains 12 residues. Germline V CDR1 and CDR2: SQVTM, ANQGSEA. Germline trimming cut 4 bases from V and 7 bases from J; bases unmatched to any gene: 5. CDR3 coding DNA: TGCAGCGTTGGGGGGACAGGGAGGGAGCAGTACTTC. It is translated as CSVGGTGREQYF.

There are many counts of this clonotype. The chain combines TRBV20-1 with TRBJ2-2; D unclear. This CDR3 is 15 amino acids long. Germline V gene sequence: CDR1 DFQATT, CDR2 SNEGSKA (reference sequence). V was shortened by 6 bases and J by 2 bases, with 16 bases between the two germline ends. The CDR3 nucleotides are TGCAGTGCCGTGCCTGGCGCGGCCAACACCGGGGAGCTGTTTTTT. Translating it yields CSAVPGAANTGELFF.

This clonotype appeared once. The chain links TRBV7-2 to TRBJ2-3; TRBD1 agrees at 9 bases. V lost 4 bases to trimming and J lost 4 bases; unmatched junction nucleotides: 12. CDR1 SGHTA and CDR2 FQGNSA come from the germline V gene. This CDR3 region has 17 residues. The CDR3 reads CASSSMGWGQGADTQYF. Written as DNA, the CDR3 is TGTGCCAGCAGCTCCATGGGTTGGGGACAGGGTGCAGATACGCAGTATTTT.

The rearrangement uses TRBV11-2 and TRBJ1-6, with D possibly TRBD1 on 5 matching bases. V gave up 6 bases and J gave up 7 bases, with 10 bases separating them. The CDR3 loop spans 13 amino acids. Germline CDR1 is SGHAT and CDR2 is FQNNGV. The chain's CDR3 is CASRWDRNSPLHF. DNA of the CDR3: TGTGCCAGCAGATGGGACCGGAATTCACCCCTCCACTTT.